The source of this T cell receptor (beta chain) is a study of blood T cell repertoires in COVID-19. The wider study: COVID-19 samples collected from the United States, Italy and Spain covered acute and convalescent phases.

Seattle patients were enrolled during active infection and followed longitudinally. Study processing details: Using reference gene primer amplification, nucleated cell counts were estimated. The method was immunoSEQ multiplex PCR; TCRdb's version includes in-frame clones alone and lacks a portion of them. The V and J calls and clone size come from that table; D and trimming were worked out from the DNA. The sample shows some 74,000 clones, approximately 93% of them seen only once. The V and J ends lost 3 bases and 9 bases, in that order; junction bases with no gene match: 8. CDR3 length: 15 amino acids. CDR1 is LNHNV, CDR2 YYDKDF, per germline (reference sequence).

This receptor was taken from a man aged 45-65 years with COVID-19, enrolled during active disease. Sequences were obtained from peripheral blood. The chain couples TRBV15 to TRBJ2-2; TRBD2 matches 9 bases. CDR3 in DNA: TGTGCCACCAGCAGGACTAGCGGAATCCACCGGGAGCTGTTTTTT. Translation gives CATSRTSGIHRELFF.